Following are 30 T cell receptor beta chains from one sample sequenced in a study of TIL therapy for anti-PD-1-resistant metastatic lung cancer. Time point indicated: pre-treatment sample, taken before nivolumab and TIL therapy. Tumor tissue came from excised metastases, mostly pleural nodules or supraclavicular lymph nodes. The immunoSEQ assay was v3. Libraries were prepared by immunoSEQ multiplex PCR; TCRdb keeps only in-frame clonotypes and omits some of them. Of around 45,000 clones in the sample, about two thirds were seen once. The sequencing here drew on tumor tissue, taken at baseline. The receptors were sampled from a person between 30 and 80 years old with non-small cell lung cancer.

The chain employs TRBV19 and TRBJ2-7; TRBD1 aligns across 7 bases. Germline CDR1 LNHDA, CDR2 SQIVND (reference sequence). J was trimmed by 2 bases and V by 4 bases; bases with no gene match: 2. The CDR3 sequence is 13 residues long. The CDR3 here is CASSNDRAYEQYF. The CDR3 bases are TGTGCCAGTAGTAACGACAGGGCCTACGAGCAGTACTTC.

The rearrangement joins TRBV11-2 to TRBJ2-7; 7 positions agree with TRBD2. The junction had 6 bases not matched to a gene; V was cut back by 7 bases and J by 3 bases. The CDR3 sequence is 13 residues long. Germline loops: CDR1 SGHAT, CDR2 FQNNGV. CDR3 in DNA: TGTGCCAGCACCGATGCGGGAGTCTACGAGCAGTACTTC. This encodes CASTDAGVYEQYF.

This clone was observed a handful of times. Written as DNA, the CDR3 is TGTGCCAGCAGTTTATGGGCAGGGGGCACGTATGGCTACACCTTC. This codes for CASSLWAGGTYGYTF. The J gene is TRBJ1-2, the V gene TRBV28, with 8 bases matching TRBD1. Germline V gene data show CDR1 as MDHEN and CDR2 as SYDVKM. V was pared by 0 bases and J by 5 bases, with 5 bases of the junction left unmatched. CDR3 length equals 15 residues.

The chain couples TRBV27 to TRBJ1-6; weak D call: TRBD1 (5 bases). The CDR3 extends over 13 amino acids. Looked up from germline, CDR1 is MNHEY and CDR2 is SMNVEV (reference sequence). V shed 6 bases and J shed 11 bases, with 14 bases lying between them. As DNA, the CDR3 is TGTGCCAGCAGCCTAGGGGTTTTGGCACCCCTCCACTTT. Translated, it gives CASSLGVLAPLHF.

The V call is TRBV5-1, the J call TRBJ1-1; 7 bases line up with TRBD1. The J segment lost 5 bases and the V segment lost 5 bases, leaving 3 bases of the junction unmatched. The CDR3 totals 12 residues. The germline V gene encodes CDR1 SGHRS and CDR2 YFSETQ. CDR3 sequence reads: CASSVQGTEAFF. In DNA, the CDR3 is TGCGCCAGCAGTGTACAGGGGACTGAAGCTTTCTTT.

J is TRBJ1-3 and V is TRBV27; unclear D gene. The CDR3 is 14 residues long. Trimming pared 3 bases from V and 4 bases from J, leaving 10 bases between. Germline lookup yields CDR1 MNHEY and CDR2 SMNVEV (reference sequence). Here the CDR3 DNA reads TGTGCCAGCAGTTTTTCAATACCGGGAAACACCATATATTTT. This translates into CASSFSIPGNTIYF.

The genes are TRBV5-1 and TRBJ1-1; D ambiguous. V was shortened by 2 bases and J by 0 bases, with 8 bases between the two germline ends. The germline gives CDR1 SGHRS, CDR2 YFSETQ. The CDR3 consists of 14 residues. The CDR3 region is CASSFRPLNTEAFF. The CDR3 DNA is TGCGCCAGCAGCTTCAGGCCTTTGAACACTGAAGCTTTCTTT.

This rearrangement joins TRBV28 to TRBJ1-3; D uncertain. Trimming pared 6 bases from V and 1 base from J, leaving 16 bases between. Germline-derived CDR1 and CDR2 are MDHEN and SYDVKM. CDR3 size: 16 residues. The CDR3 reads CASSPLGRGSGNTIYF. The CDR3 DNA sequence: TGTGCCAGCAGCCCCCTCGGACGAGGGTCTGGAAACACCATATATTTT.

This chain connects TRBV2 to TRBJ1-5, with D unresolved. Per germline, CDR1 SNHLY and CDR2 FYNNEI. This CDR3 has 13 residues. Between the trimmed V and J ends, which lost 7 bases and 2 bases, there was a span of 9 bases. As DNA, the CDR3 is TGTGCCAGCAACGTCCGGGGCAATCAGCCCCAGCATTTT. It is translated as CASNVRGNQPQHF.

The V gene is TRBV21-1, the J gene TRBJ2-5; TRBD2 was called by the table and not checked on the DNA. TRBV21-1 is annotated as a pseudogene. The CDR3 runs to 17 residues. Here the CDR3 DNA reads TGTGCCAGCAGCAAAGCAAAGGACTACCCTTCTTTCGAGACCCAGTACTTC. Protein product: CASSKAKDYPSFETQYF.

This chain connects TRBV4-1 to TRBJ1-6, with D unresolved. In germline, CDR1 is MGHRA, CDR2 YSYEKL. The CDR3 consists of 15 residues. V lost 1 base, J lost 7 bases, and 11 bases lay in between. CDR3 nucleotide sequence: TGCGCCAGCAGCCAAGGCGAGTTCGTCAATTCACCCCTCCACTTT. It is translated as CASSQGEFVNSPLHF.

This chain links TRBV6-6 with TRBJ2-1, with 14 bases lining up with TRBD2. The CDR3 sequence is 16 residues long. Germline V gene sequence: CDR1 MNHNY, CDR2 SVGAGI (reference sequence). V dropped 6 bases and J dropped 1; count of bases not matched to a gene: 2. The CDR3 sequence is CASSRLAGGSYNEQFF. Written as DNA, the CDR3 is TGTGCCAGCAGCAGACTAGCGGGGGGGTCCTACAATGAGCAGTTCTTC.

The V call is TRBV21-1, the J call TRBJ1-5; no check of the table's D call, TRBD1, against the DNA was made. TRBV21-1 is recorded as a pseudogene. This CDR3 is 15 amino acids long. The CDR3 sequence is CASSNPTGKHQPQHF. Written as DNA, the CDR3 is TGTGCCAGCAGCAACCCGACAGGGAAGCATCAGCCCCAGCATTTT.

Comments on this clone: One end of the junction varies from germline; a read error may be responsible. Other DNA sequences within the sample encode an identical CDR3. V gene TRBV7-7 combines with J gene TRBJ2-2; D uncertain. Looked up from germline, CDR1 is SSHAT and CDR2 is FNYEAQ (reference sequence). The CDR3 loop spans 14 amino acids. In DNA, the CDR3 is TGTGCTAGCAGCTTCGGGCCAAACACCGGGGAGCTGTTTTTT. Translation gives CASSFGPNTGELFF. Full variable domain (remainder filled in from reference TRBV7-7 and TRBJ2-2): GAGVSQSPRYKVTKRGQDVTLRCDPISSHATLYWYQQALGQGPEFLTYFNYEAQPDKSGLPSDRFSAERPEGSISTLTIQRTEQRDSAMYRCASSFGPNTGELFFGEGSRLTVL.

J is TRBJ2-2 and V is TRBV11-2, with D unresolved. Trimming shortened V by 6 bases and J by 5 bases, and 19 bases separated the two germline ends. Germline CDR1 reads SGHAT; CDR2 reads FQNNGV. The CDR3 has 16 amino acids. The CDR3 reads CASSFVDGRQTGELFF. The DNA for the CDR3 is TGTGCCAGCAGTTTCGTTGATGGACGCCAAACCGGGGAGCTGTTTTTT.

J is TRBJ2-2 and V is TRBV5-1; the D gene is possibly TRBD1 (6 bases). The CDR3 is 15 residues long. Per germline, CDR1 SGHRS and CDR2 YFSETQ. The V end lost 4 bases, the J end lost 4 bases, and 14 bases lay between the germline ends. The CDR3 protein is CASSPDSRATGELFF. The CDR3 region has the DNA TGCGCCAGCAGCCCGGACAGCCGGGCCACCGGGGAGCTGTTTTTT.

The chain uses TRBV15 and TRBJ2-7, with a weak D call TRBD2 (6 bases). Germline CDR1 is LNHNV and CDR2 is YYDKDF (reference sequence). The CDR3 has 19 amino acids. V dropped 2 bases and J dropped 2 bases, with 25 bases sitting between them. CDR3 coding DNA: TGTGCCACCAGCAGATCAAACTCGGCACCGGGACTCCGCACCTACGAGCAGTACTTC. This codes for CATSRSNSAPGLRTYEQYF.

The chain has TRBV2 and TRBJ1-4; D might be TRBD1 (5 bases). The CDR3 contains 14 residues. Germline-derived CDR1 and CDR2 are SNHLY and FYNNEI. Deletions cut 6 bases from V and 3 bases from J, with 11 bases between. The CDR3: CASSPGLPNEKLFF. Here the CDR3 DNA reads TGTGCCAGCAGCCCGGGACTGCCTAATGAAAAACTGTTTTTT.

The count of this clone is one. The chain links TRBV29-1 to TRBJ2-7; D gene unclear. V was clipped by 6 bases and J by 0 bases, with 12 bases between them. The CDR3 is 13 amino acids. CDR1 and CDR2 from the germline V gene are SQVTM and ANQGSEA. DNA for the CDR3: TGCAGCGTGAGCCGTGGGCGCTCCTACGAGCAGTACTTC. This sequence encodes CSVSRGRSYEQYF.

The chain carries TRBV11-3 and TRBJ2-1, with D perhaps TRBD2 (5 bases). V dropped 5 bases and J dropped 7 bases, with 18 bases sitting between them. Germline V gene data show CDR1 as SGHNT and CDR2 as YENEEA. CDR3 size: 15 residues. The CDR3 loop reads CASSPPTAGVNEQFF. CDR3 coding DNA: TGTGCCAGCAGCCCACCAACGGCCGGGGTTAATGAGCAGTTCTTC.

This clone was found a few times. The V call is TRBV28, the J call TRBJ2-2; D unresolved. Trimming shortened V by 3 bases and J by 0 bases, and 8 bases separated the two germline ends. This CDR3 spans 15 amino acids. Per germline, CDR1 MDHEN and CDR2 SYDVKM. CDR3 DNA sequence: TGTGCCAGCAGTTTGTTGCTAGCGAACACCGGGGAGCTGTTTTTT. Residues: CASSLLLANTGELFF.

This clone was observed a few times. CDR3 region: CASSELALPNTEAFF. DNA of the CDR3: TGTGCCAGCAGCGAACTAGCGCTCCCCAACACTGAAGCTTTCTTT. The rearrangement links TRBV9 to TRBJ1-1; D is unresolved. The length of the CDR3 is 15 residues. Trimming shortened V by 3 bases and J by 2 bases, and 14 bases separated the two germline ends. Germline V gene lookup returns CDR1 SGDLS and CDR2 YYNGEE.

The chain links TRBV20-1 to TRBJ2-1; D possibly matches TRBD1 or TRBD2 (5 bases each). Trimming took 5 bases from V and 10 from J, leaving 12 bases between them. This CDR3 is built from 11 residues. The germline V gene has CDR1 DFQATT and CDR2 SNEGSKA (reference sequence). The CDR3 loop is CSAQRGREQFF. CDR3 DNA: TGCAGTGCTCAGAGGGGACGGGAGCAGTTCTTC.

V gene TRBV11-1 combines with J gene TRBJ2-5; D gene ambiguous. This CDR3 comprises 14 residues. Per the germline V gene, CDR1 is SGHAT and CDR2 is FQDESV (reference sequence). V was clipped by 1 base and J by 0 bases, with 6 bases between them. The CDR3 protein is CASSLDRNQETQYF. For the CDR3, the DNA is TGTGCCAGCAGCTTAGACAGAAACCAAGAGACCCAGTACTTC.

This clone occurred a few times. In DNA, the CDR3 is TGTGCCAGCAGTGGGGCCCCATGGAAAGAAAAACTGTTTTTT. Translating gives CASSGAPWKEKLFF. This chain joins TRBV28 and TRBJ1-4; maybe TRBD1 (5 bases). CDR3 length: 14 amino acids. The V gene lost 5 bases and the J gene lost 8 bases, with 15 bases spanning the gap. CDR1 and CDR2 (germline): MDHEN, SYDVKM.

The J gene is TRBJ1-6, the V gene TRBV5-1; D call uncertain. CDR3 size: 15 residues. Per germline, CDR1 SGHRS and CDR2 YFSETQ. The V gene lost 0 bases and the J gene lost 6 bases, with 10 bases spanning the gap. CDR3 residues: CASSLEAATNSPLHF. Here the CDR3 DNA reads TGCGCCAGCAGCTTGGAGGCCGCGACTAATTCACCCCTCCACTTT.

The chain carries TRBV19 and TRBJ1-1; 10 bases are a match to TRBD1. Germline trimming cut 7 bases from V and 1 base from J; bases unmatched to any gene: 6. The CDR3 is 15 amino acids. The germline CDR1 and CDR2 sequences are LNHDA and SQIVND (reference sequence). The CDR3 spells CASKRQGAENTEAFF. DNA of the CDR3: TGTGCCAGTAAACGACAGGGGGCCGAGAACACTGAAGCTTTCTTT.

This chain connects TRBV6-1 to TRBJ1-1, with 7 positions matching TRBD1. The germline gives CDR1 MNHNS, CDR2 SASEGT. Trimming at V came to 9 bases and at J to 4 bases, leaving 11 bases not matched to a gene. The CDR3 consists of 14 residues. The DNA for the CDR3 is TGTGCCAGTAAGGGGGCGTTGTTTCTCACTGAAGCTTTCTTT. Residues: CASKGALFLTEAFF.

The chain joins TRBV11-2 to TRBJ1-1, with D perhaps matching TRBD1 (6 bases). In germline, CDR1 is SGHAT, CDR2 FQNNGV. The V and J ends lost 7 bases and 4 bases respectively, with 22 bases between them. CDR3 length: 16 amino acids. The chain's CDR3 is CASIPGIGGRVTEAFF. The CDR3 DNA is TGTGCCAGCATCCCCGGAATCGGGGGCCGCGTCACTGAAGCTTTCTTT.

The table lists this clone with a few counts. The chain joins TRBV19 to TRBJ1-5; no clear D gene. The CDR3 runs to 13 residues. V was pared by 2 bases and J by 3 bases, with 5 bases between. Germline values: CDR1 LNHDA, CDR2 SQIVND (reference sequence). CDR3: CASSIQVNQPQHF. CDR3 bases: TGTGCCAGTAGTATACAGGTCAATCAGCCCCAGCATTTT.